At least ten counts were recorded for the clone carrying this T cell receptor (beta chain). CDR1 is SGHRS and CDR2 is YFSETQ in the germline V gene. There are 15 residues in the CDR3. V was clipped by 2 bases and J by 3 bases, with 12 bases between them. These data come from a study of response to subunit inactivated influenza vaccine. Using its own MiXCR run on the RT-PCR reads, TCRdb lists one record per CDR3 protein. This table has roughly 520,000 distinct CDR3 sequences, roughly 27% appearing once. The sequenced sample was CD4+ T cells sorted from PBMCs, obtained less than 6 days after vaccination. This TCR came from a man in his fifties or sixties who received an inactivated influenza vaccine. The V gene is TRBV5-1, the J gene TRBJ2-1; possibly TRBD1 for D (6 bases). The CDR3 loop is CASSLLEGGYNEQFF. The CDR3 DNA sequence: TGCGCCAGCAGCTTATTAGAAGGGGGCTACAATGAGCAGTTCTTC.